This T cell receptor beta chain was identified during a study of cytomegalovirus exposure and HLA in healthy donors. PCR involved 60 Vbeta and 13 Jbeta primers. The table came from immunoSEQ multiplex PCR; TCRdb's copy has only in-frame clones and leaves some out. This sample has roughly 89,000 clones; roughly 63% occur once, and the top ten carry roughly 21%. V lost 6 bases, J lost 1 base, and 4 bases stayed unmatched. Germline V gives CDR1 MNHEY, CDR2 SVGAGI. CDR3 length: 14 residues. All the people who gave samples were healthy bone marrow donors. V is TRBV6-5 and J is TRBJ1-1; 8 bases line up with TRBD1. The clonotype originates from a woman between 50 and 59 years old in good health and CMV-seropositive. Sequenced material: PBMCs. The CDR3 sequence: CASSNGQGNTEAFF. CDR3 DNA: TGTGCCAGCAGCAATGGACAGGGGAACACTGAAGCTTTCTTT.